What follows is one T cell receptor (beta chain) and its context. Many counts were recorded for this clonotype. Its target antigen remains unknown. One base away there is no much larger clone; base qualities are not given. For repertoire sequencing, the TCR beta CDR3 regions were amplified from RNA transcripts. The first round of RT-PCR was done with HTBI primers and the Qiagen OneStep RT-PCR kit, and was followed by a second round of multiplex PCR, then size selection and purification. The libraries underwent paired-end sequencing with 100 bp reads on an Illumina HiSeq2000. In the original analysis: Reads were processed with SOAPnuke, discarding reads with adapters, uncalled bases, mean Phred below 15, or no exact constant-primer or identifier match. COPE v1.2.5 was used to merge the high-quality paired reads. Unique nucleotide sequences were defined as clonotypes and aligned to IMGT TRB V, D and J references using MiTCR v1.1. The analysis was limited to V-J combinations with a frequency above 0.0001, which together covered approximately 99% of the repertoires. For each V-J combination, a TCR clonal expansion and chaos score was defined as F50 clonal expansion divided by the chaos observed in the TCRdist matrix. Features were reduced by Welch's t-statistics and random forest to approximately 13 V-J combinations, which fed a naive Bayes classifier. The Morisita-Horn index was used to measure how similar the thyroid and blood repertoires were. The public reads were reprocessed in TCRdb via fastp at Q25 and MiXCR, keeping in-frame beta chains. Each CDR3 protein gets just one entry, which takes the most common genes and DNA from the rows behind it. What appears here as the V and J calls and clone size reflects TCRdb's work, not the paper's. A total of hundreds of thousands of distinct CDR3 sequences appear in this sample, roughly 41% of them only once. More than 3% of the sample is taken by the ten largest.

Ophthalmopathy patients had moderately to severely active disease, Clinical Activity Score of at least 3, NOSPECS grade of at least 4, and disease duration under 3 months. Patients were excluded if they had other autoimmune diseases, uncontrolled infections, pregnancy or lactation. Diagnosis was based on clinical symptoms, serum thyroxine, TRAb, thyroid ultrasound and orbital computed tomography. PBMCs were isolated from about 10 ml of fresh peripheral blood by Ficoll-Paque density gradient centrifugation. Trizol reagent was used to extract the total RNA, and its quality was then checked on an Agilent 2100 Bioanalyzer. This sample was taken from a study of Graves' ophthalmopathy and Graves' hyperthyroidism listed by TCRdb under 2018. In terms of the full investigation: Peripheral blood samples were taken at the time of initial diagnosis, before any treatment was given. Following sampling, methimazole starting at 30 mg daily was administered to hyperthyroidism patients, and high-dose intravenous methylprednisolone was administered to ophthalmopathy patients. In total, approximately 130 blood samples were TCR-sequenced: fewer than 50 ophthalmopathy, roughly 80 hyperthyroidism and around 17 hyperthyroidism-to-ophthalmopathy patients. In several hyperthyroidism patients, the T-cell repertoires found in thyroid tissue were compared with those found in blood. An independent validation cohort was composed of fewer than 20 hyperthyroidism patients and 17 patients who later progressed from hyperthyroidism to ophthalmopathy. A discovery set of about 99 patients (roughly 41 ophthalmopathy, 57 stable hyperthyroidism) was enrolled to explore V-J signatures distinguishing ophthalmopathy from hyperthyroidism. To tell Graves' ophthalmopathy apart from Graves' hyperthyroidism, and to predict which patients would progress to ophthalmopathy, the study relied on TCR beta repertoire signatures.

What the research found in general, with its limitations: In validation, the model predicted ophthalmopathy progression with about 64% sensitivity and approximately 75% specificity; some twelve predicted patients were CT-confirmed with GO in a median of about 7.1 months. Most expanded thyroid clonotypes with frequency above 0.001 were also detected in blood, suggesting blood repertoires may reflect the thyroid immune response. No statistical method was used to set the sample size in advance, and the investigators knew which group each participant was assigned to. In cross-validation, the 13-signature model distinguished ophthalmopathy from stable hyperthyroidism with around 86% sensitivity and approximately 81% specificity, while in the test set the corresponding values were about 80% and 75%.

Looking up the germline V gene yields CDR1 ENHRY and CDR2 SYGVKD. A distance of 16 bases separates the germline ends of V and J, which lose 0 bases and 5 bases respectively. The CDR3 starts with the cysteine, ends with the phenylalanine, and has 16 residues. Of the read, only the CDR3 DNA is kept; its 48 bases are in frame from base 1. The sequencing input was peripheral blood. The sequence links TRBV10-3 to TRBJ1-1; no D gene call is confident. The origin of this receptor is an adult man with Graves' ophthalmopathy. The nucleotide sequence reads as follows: TGTGCCATCAGTGAGTCAGGTTCGCCGGGGAGGACTGAAGCTTTCTTT. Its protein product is CAISESGSPGRTEAFF.